The entry that follows covers one T cell receptor beta chain sequence. Its antigen is unknown. The trim removed 4 bases at V and 4 bases at J, leaving 10 bases unmatched. The CDR3 runs 16 residues. Per germline, CDR1 SGHAT and CDR2 FQNNGV. 13 Jbeta primers and 60 Vbeta primers were used for the PCR. The protocol was immunoSEQ multiplex PCR, while the TCRdb copy is restricted to in-frame clones and leaves out a portion. The sample holds about 190,000 clones, 81% seen once. This specimen comes from a study of cytomegalovirus exposure and HLA in healthy donors. Study conclusions and caveats: About 87% or about 30% of the time was how often most TCR beta V segments were productive, according to an earlier analysis. Rarity held for most TCR sequences, but there were some public TCRs that occurred in many donors. Several top significant clusters appeared, in a later analysis, to be linked to common viral pathogens. A cluster of highly shared sequence variants was likely a sequencing artifact.

The source is a man in his late teens or twenties in good health and CMV-seronegative. This sequence joins TRBV11-2 and TRBJ2-1; 7 bases line up with TRBD1. The specimen was PBMCs. The CDR3 DNA reads TGTGCCAGCAGCTCCCTTTCACAGGGGTCATACAATGAGCAGTTCTTC. Translation: CASSSLSQGSYNEQFF.